A selection of T cell receptor beta chains follows, all from one sample in a study of cytomegalovirus exposure and HLA in healthy donors. Some clones are missing from TCRdb's copy, which holds only in-frame ones; the method was immunoSEQ multiplex PCR. The repertoire includes roughly 130,000 clones, approximately 72% of them detected once, and about 1.6% sits in the top ten. The sequencing input was PBMCs. These receptors came from a man aged 18 to 35 in good health and CMV-seronegative. The CDR3 runs from the conserved cysteine through the conserved F or W. D genes are given only for firm matches. A clone size is listed for some rows: how often the clone was seen (once, few, many), or a class if it is expanded.

v_call: TRBV11-2; cdr3_length: 16; j_call: TRBJ2-7; clone_size: .; d_call: TRBD2; cdr3_nt: TGTGCCAGCAGCCCTCGTAGCGGGAGGGCCATAGATGAGCAGTACTTC; cdr3_aa: CASSPRSGRAIDEQYF
v_call: TRBV18; cdr3_length: 14; j_call: TRBJ1-5; clone_size: few; d_call: TRBD1; cdr3_nt: TGTGCCAGCTCACAACCGGGACAGGGTCAGCCCCAGCATTTT; cdr3_aa: CASSQPGQGQPQHF
v_call: TRBV14; cdr3_length: 19; j_call: TRBJ2-7; clone_size: .; d_call: TRBD2; cdr3_nt: TGTGCCAGCAGCCAAGACTACTTTCCTGGCGGGAGGATCTCCTACGAGCAGTACTTC; cdr3_aa: CASSQDYFPGGRISYEQYF
v_call: TRBV4-3; cdr3_length: 17; j_call: TRBJ2-1; clone_size: .; d_call: TRBD2; cdr3_nt: TGCGCCAGCAGCCCACATAGCGGGAGGGTCTCCTACAATGAGCAGTTCTTC; cdr3_aa: CASSPHSGRVSYNEQFF
v_call: TRBV5-1; cdr3_length: 13; j_call: TRBJ1-2; clone_size: .; d_call: TRBD1; cdr3_nt: TGCGCCAGCAGGGGGACAGAAAACTATGGCTACACCTTC; cdr3_aa: CASRGTENYGYTF
v_call: TRBV19; cdr3_length: 12; j_call: TRBJ2-7; clone_size: .; d_call: TRBD2; cdr3_nt: TGTGCCAGTAGCCTCCTAGCGGGGGAGCAGTACTTC; cdr3_aa: CASSLLAGEQYF
v_call: TRBV2; cdr3_length: 15; j_call: TRBJ1-6; clone_size: .; d_call: .; cdr3_nt: TGTGCCAGCAGTGGAAAAAGGGGGAAGGGTTCACCCCTCCACTTT; cdr3_aa: CASSGKRGKGSPLHF
v_call: TRBV25-1; cdr3_length: 14; j_call: TRBJ1-6; clone_size: .; d_call: .; cdr3_nt: TGTGCCAGCAGTCAGTGGAGTGGAGGGTCACCCCTCCACTTT; cdr3_aa: CASSQWSGGSPLHF
v_call: TRBV15; cdr3_length: 14; j_call: TRBJ2-4; clone_size: few; d_call: TRBD2; cdr3_nt: TGTGCCACCAGCAGTGTAGCGGGAGTGAACATTCAGTACTTC; cdr3_aa: CATSSVAGVNIQYF
v_call: TRBV5-1; cdr3_length: 15; j_call: TRBJ1-1; clone_size: few; d_call: .; cdr3_nt: TGCGCCAGCAGCTTGGCCTTAGGGGTTAACACTGAAGCTTTCTTT; cdr3_aa: CASSLALGVNTEAFF
v_call: TRBV13; cdr3_length: 16; j_call: TRBJ1-2; clone_size: .; d_call: TRBD1; cdr3_nt: TGTGCCAGCAGCTTGACAGGGGTTGCCCAGGGATTGAGCTACACCTTC; cdr3_aa: CASSLTGVAQGLSYTF
v_call: TRBV14; cdr3_length: 16; j_call: TRBJ2-3; clone_size: once; d_call: TRBD1; cdr3_nt: TGTGCCAGCAGCCGAGCAGGGGGCGGGTTCGCAGATACGCAGTATTTT; cdr3_aa: CASSRAGGGFADTQYF
v_call: TRBV30; cdr3_length: 14; j_call: TRBJ2-7; clone_size: .; d_call: .; cdr3_nt: TGTGCCTGGTGCCCTAAAAAGTGGTCCTACGAGCAGTACTTC; cdr3_aa: CAWCPKKWSYEQYF
v_call: TRBV7-2; cdr3_length: 14; j_call: TRBJ1-5; clone_size: .; d_call: TRBD1; cdr3_nt: TGTGCCAGCAGCCTACAGGGGTTCTATCAGCCCCAGCATTTT; cdr3_aa: CASSLQGFYQPQHF
v_call: TRBV6-5; cdr3_length: 14; j_call: TRBJ2-7; clone_size: .; d_call: TRBD1; cdr3_nt: TGTGCCAGCAGGGAAGGACAGGGACCTTGCGAGCAGTACTTC; cdr3_aa: CASREGQGPCEQYF
v_call: TRBV2; cdr3_length: 12; j_call: TRBJ1-4; clone_size: .; d_call: .; cdr3_nt: TGTGCCAGCACCCGGACTAATGAAAAACTGTTTTTT; cdr3_aa: CASTRTNEKLFF
v_call: TRBV6-6; cdr3_length: 14; j_call: TRBJ1-5; clone_size: .; d_call: .; cdr3_nt: TGTGCCAGCAGTTACCCGGGCGGGGGGAAGCCCCAGCATTTT; cdr3_aa: CASSYPGGGKPQHF
v_call: TRBV30; cdr3_length: 14; j_call: TRBJ2-3; clone_size: .; d_call: .; cdr3_nt: TGTGCCTGGAGTGGCGGGACGAGCACAGATACGCAGTATTTT; cdr3_aa: CAWSGGTSTDTQYF